The next 18 T cell receptor beta chains were all read from a single sample in a study of cytomegalovirus exposure and HLA in healthy donors. The primer mix had 60 Vbeta and 13 Jbeta primers. Generated by immunoSEQ multiplex PCR, the TCRdb table keeps only in-frame clones and is missing some. The sample has around 210,000 clones; 78% are singletons. The sequenced sample was PBMCs. These receptors all come from a boy aged 5-17 years in good health and CMV-seronegative.

The J gene is TRBJ1-5, the V gene TRBV27; 8 positions agree with TRBD1. The CDR3 loop spans 14 amino acids. The V segment lost 5 bases and the J segment 7 bases; nucleotides outside the gene matches: 7. Germline V gene data show CDR1 as MNHEY and CDR2 as SMNVEV (reference sequence). CDR3 in DNA: TGTGCCAGCAGTCTAAACAGGGGGTACCAGCCCCAGCATTTT. It is translated as CASSLNRGYQPQHF.

The chain employs TRBV6-1 and TRBJ1-5; 7 nucleotides match TRBD1. This CDR3 comprises 12 residues. After removal of 8 bases from V and 2 bases from J, the junction contained 0 bases not matched to a gene. The germline V gene has CDR1 MNHNS and CDR2 SASEGT. CDR3 residues: CASGTGNQPQHF. In DNA, the CDR3 is TGTGCCAGCGGGACAGGCAATCAGCCCCAGCATTTT.

The rearrangement links TRBV30 to TRBJ1-6; possibly TRBD1 for D (5 bases). V lost 4 bases and J 13 bases, leaving 20 bases between the germline ends. CDR1 and CDR2 from the germline V gene are GTSNPN and SVGIG (reference sequence). This CDR3 is 14 amino acids long. The CDR3 sequence: CAWTNRWGRKPLHF. The CDR3 DNA is TGTGCCTGGACTAACAGGTGGGGCAGGAAGCCCCTCCACTTT.

The chain carries TRBV9 and TRBJ2-2; D gene uncertain. Germline-derived CDR1 and CDR2 are SGDLS and YYNGEE. Trimming stripped 0 bases from V and 0 bases from J, with 6 bases between. The CDR3 covers 15 residues. The CDR3 is CASSVAGSNTGELFF. The CDR3, as DNA: TGTGCCAGCAGCGTAGCTGGCTCGAACACCGGGGAGCTGTTTTTT.

J is TRBJ1-5 and V is TRBV5-4; tentative D call: TRBD1 (5 bases). Between the trimmed V and J ends, which lost 4 bases and 0 bases, there was a span of 5 bases. The CDR3 contains 13 residues. Germline loops: CDR1 SGHNT, CDR2 YYREEE (reference sequence). In DNA, the CDR3 is TGTGCCAGCAGCAGGGGTAGCAATCAGCCCCAGCATTTT. It encodes CASSRGSNQPQHF. The complete variable domain, with remaining parts taken from reference TRBV5-4 and TRBJ1-5, reads ETGVTQSPTHLIKTRGQQVTLRCSSQSGHNTVSWYQQALGQGPQFIFQYYREEENGRGNFPPRFSGLQFPNYSSELNVNALELDDSALYLCASSRGSNQPQHFGDGTRLSIL.

The CDR3 region has the DNA TGTGCCAGCAGTGAAAGGGGGACAGGGTACACTGAAGCTTTCTTT. Its translation: CASSERGTGYTEAFF. V usage is TRBV2 and J usage is TRBJ1-1; 9 bases are shared with TRBD1. Trimming cost V 2 bases and J 3 bases; bases outside gene matches: 4. The CDR3 extends over 15 amino acids. CDR1 is SNHLY and CDR2 is FYNNEI in the germline V gene. Looking up the rest from reference TRBV2 and TRBJ1-1 gives the full variable domain: EPEVTQTPSHQVTQMGQEVILRCVPISNHLYFYWYRQILGQKVEFLVSFYNNEISEKSEIFDDQFSVERPDGSNFTLKIRSTKLEDSAMYFCASSERGTGYTEAFFGQGTRLTVV.

V and J are TRBV19 and TRBJ1-1; possibly TRBD1 for D (6 bases). The CDR3 consists of 17 residues. V dropped 2 bases and J dropped 3 bases, with 19 bases sitting between them. Germline CDR1 is LNHDA and CDR2 is SQIVND (reference sequence). DNA for the CDR3: TGTGCCAGTAGTATAAGTCGGCGGGGGGCTAGGGACACTGAAGCTTTCTTT. This encodes CASSISRRGARDTEAFF.

V is TRBV27 and J is TRBJ2-7; D gene ambiguous. The CDR3 extends over 13 amino acids. Germline V gives CDR1 MNHEY, CDR2 SMNVEV (reference sequence). With 6 bases removed from V and 9 bases from J, the gap between germline ends came to 18 bases. CDR3 residues: CASRTPPECRQYF. The CDR3 DNA sequence: TGTGCCAGCAGAACGCCACCTGAGTGTAGGCAGTACTTC.

This chain links TRBV5-6 with TRBJ2-3, with a tentative D call TRBD1 (6 bases). The V end was cut by 5 bases, the J end by 6 bases, with 19 bases between. Germline CDR1 reads SGHDT; CDR2 reads YYEEEE. The CDR3 is made up of 15 amino acids. CDR3 residues: CASRSGLQGTDTQYF. DNA for the CDR3: TGTGCCAGCAGGTCGGGCTTACAGGGAACCGATACGCAGTATTTT.

The chain carries TRBV5-1 and TRBJ1-1; 9 bases are a match to TRBD1. Germline-derived CDR1 and CDR2 are SGHRS and YFSETQ. V lost 7 bases to trimming and J lost 6 bases; unmatched junction nucleotides: 7. The CDR3 loop spans 13 amino acids. The CDR3 sequence is CASATGGLPEAFF. CDR3 bases: TGCGCCAGCGCGACAGGGGGGTTACCTGAAGCTTTCTTT.

This chain connects TRBV4-2 to TRBJ1-2; D unclear. This CDR3 spans 19 amino acids. Germline V gene sequence: CDR1 LGHNA, CDR2 YNFKEQ. Trimming removed 0 bases from V and 1 base from J, with 21 bases in between. The CDR3 spells CASSQESYWEQNRNYGYTF. The CDR3 nucleotides are TGTGCCAGCAGCCAAGAAAGCTATTGGGAGCAGAACCGTAACTATGGCTACACCTTC.

V usage is TRBV9 and J usage is TRBJ2-7, with 11 bases lining up with TRBD1. Trimming removed 4 bases from V and 2 bases from J; junction bases left unmatched: 8. Germline loops: CDR1 SGDLS, CDR2 YYNGEE. This CDR3 is 16 amino acids long. CDR3 protein: CASSLTGTGGAYEQYF. In DNA form, the CDR3 reads TGTGCCAGCAGCTTAACCGGGACAGGGGGGGCCTACGAGCAGTACTTC.

A few counts support this clone. This chain connects TRBV27 to TRBJ1-1; D uncertain. Per the germline V gene, CDR1 is MNHEY and CDR2 is SMNVEV (reference sequence). Trimming took 3 bases from V and 8 from J, leaving 16 bases between them. The CDR3 is made up of 14 amino acids. CDR3: CASSLTPIGIEAFF. The CDR3 coding sequence is TGTGCCAGCAGTTTGACGCCGATCGGGATAGAAGCTTTCTTT.

This chain connects TRBV4-2 to TRBJ1-1; D is undetermined. The ends were cut back, 1 base at V and 3 bases at J, with 15 bases in the middle. The CDR3 loop spans 16 amino acids. The germline V gene encodes CDR1 LGHNA and CDR2 YNFKEQ. The CDR3 loop is CASSQVVARSHTEAFF. The DNA of the CDR3 is TGTGCCAGCAGCCAAGTAGTCGCGCGAAGCCACACTGAAGCTTTCTTT.

The chain joins TRBV11-3 to TRBJ1-6; 10 positions match TRBD1. This CDR3 is 13 amino acids long. Germline CDR1 SGHNT, CDR2 YENEEA. V shed 7 bases, J shed 8 bases, and the junction held 2 bases outside the gene matches. The CDR3 region has the DNA TGTGCCAGCAAGACAGGGGGCGATTCACCCCTCCACTTT. Amino acid sequence: CASKTGGDSPLHF.

The chain couples TRBV7-9 to TRBJ2-7; 10 bases map to TRBD1. Germline-derived CDR1 and CDR2 are SEHNR and FQNEAQ (reference sequence). Trimming cost V 5 bases and J 5 bases; bases outside gene matches: 12. CDR3 size: 16 residues. The CDR3, as DNA: TGTGCCAGCAGCCCCAGGGGGAGACAGGGGGCACACGAGCAGTACTTC. It codes for CASSPRGRQGAHEQYF.

This chain joins TRBV27 and TRBJ1-5, with a weak D call TRBD1 (5 bases). With 3 bases removed from V and 6 bases from J, the gap between germline ends came to 12 bases. Germline V lookup: CDR1 MNHEY, CDR2 SMNVEV (reference sequence). CDR3 length: 14 amino acids. The CDR3 loop is CASSFLGGSQPQHF. The CDR3 bases are TGTGCCAGCAGTTTTCTCGGGGGAAGTCAGCCCCAGCATTTT.

V gene TRBV21-1 combines with J gene TRBJ1-2; TRBD1, the table's D call, lacks a check against the DNA. TRBV21-1 is listed as a pseudogene. There are 18 residues in the CDR3. This CDR3 reads CASSEKTGYRPFNYGYTF. For the CDR3, the DNA is TGTGCCAGCAGCGAAAAGACAGGGTATAGACCCTTTAACTATGGCTACACCTTC.